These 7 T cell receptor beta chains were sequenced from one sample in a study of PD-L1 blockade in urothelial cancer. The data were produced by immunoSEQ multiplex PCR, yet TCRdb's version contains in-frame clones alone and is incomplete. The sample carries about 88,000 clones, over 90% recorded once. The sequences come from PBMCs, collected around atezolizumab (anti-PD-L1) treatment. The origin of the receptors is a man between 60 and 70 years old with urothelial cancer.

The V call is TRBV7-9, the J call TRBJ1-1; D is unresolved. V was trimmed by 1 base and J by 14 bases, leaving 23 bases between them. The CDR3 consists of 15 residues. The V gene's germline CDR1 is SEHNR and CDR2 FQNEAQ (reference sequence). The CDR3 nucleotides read TGTGCCAGCAGCTTAGAAGGCGGAACCTCTGGAGTTGGCTTCTTT. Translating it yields CASSLEGGTSGVGFF.

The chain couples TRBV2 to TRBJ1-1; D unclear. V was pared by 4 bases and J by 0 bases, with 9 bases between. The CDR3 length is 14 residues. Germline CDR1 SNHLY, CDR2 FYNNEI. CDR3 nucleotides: TGTGCCAGCAGTGGAAATTACATGAACACTGAAGCTTTCTTT. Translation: CASSGNYMNTEAFF.

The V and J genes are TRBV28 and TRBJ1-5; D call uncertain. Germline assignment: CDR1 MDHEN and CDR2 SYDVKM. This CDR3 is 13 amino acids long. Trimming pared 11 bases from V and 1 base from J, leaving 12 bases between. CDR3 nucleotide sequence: TGTGCCGCGACGCCGGGGAGCAATCAGCCCCAGCATTTT. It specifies CAATPGSNQPQHF.

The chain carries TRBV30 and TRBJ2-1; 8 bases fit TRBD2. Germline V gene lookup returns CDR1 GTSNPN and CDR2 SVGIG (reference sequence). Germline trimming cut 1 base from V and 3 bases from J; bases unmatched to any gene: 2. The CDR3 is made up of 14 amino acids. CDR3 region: CAWSGGLDYNEQFF. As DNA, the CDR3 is TGTGCCTGGAGTGGGGGACTAGACTACAATGAGCAGTTCTTC. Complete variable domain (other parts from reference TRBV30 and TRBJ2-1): SQTIHQWPATLVQPVGSPLSLECTVEGTSNPNLYWYRQAAGRGLQLLFYSVGIGQISSEVPQNLSASRPQDRQFILSSKKLLLSDSGFYLCAWSGGLDYNEQFFGPGTRLTVL.

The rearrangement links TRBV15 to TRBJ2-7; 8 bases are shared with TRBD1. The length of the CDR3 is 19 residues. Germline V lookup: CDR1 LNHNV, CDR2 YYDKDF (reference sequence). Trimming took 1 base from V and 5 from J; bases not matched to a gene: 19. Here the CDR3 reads CATSRVQRDLRGLWNEQYF. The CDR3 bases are TGTGCCACCAGCAGAGTCCAACGGGACCTCAGGGGGCTCTGGAACGAGCAGTACTTC.

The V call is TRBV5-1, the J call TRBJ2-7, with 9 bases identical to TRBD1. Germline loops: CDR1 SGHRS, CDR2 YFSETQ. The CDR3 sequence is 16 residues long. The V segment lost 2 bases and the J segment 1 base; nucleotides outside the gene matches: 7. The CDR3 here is CASSFDPGTGSYEQYF. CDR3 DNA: TGCGCCAGCAGCTTCGACCCCGGGACAGGGTCCTACGAGCAGTACTTC.

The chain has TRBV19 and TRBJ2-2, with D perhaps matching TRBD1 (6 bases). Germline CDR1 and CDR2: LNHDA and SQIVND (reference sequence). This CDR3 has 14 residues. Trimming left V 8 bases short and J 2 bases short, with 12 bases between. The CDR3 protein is CASHQGRNTGELFF. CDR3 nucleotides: TGTGCCAGTCACCAGGGGAGAAACACCGGGGAGCTGTTTTTT.